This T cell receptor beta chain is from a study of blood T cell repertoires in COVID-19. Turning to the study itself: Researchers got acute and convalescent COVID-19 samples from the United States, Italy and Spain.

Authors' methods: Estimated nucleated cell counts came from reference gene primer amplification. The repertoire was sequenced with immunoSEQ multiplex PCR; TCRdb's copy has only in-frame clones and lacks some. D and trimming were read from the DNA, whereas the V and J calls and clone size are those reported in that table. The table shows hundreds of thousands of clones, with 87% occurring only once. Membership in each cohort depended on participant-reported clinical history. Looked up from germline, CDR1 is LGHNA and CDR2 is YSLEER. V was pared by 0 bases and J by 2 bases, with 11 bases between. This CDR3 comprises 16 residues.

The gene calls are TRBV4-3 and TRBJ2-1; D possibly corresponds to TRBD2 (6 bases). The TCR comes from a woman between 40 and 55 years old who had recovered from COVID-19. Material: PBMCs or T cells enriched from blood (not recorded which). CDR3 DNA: TGCGCCAGCAGCCAAGAGGGCGGGAACGCCTACAATGAGCAGTTCTTC. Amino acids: CASSQEGGNAYNEQFF.